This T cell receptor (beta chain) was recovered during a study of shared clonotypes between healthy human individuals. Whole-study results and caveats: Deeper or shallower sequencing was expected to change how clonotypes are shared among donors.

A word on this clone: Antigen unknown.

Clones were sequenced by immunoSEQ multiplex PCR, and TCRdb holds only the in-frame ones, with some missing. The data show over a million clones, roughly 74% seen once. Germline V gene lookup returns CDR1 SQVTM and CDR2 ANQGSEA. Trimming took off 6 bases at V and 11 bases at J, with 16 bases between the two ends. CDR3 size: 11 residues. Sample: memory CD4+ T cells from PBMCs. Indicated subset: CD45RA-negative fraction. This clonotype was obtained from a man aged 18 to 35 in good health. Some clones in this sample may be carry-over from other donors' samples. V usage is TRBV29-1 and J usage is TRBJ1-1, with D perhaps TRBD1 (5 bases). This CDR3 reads CSVDRGGTAFF. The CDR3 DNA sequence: TGCAGCGTGGACCGGGGGGGAACGGCTTTCTTT. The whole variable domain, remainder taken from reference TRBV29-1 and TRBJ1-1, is SAVISQKPSRDICQRGTSLTIQCQVDSQVTMMFWYRQQPGQSLTLIATANQGSEATYESGFVIDKFPISRPNLTFSTLTVSNMSPEDSSIYLCSVDRGGTAFFGQGTRLTVV.